The subject of this entry is one T cell receptor (beta chain). The data are from a study of blood T cell repertoires in COVID-19. In the study overall: COVID-19 samples, acute and convalescent, were from the United States, Italy and Spain. Sources were T cells, B-cell-depleted T cells, or PBMCs; the material itself was cDNA or gDNA.

Trimming removed 4 bases from V and 7 bases from J; junction bases left unmatched: 4. Germline-derived CDR1 and CDR2 are MRHNA and SNTAGT. The CDR3 runs to 14 residues. In the authors' methods: Reference gene primer amplification in the assay estimated nucleated cell counts. Profiling relied on immunoSEQ multiplex PCR, and the TCRdb table lists in-frame clones only, not all of them. For V, J and clone size, that table is used; D and trimming come from the DNA. In the table there are 70,000 to 95,000 clones, around 92% of which are singletons. The chain has TRBV6-4 and TRBJ2-1; 10 bases are shared with TRBD2. This receptor was obtained from a woman aged 55-70 years with active COVID-19. Sequencing was performed on peripheral blood. The CDR3 nucleotides read TGTGCCAGCAGTGGGAGCGGGGGGGCAAATGAGCAGTTCTTC. Amino acids: CASSGSGGANEQFF.